The next 14 T cell receptor beta chains were all read from a single sample in a study of blood T cell repertoires in COVID-19. The data were produced by immunoSEQ multiplex PCR, yet TCRdb's version contains in-frame clones alone and is incomplete. This sample carries roughly 13,000 clones, roughly 88% of them seen once, and the ten largest clones take about a quarter. The sequenced sample consisted of peripheral blood. The receptors were gathered from a woman between 45 and 60 years old with active or convalescent COVID-19.

The chain uses TRBV5-6 and TRBJ1-5, with TRBD1 matching over 7 bases. This CDR3 region has 14 residues. The germline gives CDR1 SGHDT, CDR2 YYEEEE. J gave up 3 bases and V 4 bases, and 4 bases lay outside the gene matches. CDR3 bases: TGTGCCAGCAGCGTGGGACAGTTCAATCAGCCCCAGCATTTT. Its translation: CASSVGQFNQPQHF.

The chain links TRBV6-5 to TRBJ2-7; D possibly corresponds to TRBD1 (7 bases). This CDR3 is 16 amino acids long. The germline V gene encodes CDR1 MNHEY and CDR2 SVGAGI. Trimming left V 0 bases short and J 4 bases short, with 16 bases between. The CDR3 here is CASSYSAGQIIYEQYF. The CDR3 DNA follows: TGTGCCAGCAGTTACTCGGCGGGACAGATAATTTACGAGCAGTACTTC.

This clone was found a few times. V usage is TRBV28 and J usage is TRBJ1-2; perhaps TRBD1 as D (6 bases). The CDR3 runs 13 residues. Germline V gives CDR1 MDHEN, CDR2 SYDVKM. The ends were cut back, 6 bases at V and 7 bases at J, with 15 bases in the middle. The CDR3 nucleotides are TGTGCCAGCAGGGAGGCAGGGGCCTTTGGCTACACCTTC. This encodes CASREAGAFGYTF.

CDR3 bases: TGTGCCAGCAGTTCCCTCTCTGGAAACACCATATATTTT. Translating gives CASSSLSGNTIYF. The gene calls are TRBV6-5 and TRBJ1-3; D is uncertain. Germline loops: CDR1 MNHEY, CDR2 SVGAGI. With 4 bases removed from V and 0 bases from J, the gap between germline ends came to 4 bases. This CDR3 region has 13 residues.

This clone has just one count. Germline and junction disagree at one end, which may indicate a read error. The V and J genes are TRBV6-1 and TRBJ1-4, with 7 positions matching TRBD1. From germline, CDR1 is MNHNS and CDR2 SASEGT. The CDR3 runs to 17 residues. CDR3 amino acids: CASSGDRVLATNEELFF. The CDR3 coding sequence is TGTGCCAGCAGTGGTGACAGGGTCCTCGCAACTAATGAAGAACTGTTTTTT.

The CDR3: CASRDRGDGYTF. CDR3 coding DNA: TGTGCCAGCAGGGACAGGGGGGATGGCTACACCTTC. The chain couples TRBV25-1 to TRBJ1-2, with 10 nucleotides matching TRBD1. The V and J ends lost 6 bases and 6 bases, in that order; junction bases with no gene match: 1. Germline CDR1 is MGHDK and CDR2 is SYGVNS. The CDR3 runs 12 residues.

The chain carries TRBV7-8 and TRBJ2-1, with a possible D match to TRBD2 (5 bases). Between the trimmed V and J ends, which lost 5 bases and 8 bases, there was a span of 13 bases. CDR3 length equals 13 residues. Germline CDR1 and CDR2: SGHVS and FQNEAQ. CDR3 sequence: CASSALGHHEQFF. The CDR3 DNA follows: TGTGCCAGCAGCGCACTAGGGCACCATGAGCAGTTCTTC.

The chain joins TRBV4-1 to TRBJ2-7, with 7 bases identical to TRBD2. There are 13 residues in the CDR3. Trimming removed 1 base from V and 6 bases from J; junction bases left unmatched: 3. Germline loops: CDR1 MGHRA, CDR2 YSYEKL. CDR3 DNA: TGCGCCAGCAGCCAAGTTTCGGGGGGCGAGCAGTACTTC. Protein product: CASSQVSGGEQYF.

The V call is TRBV15, the J call TRBJ2-2; a possible D gene is TRBD1 (5 bases). This CDR3 contains 15 residues. The V end lost 8 bases, the J end lost 0 bases, and 13 bases lay between the germline ends. The germline gives CDR1 LNHNV, CDR2 YYDKDF (reference sequence). The CDR3 loop reads CATGADTANTGELFF. In DNA form, the CDR3 reads TGTGCCACCGGGGCGGACACTGCGAACACCGGGGAGCTGTTTTTT.

The rearrangement uses TRBV9 and TRBJ2-2; D uncertain. Per germline, CDR1 SGDLS and CDR2 YYNGEE. With 6 bases removed from V and 1 base from J, the gap between germline ends came to 10 bases. The length of the CDR3 is 14 residues. The CDR3 DNA is TGTGCCAGCACCCAACTACTGAACACCGGGGAGCTGTTTTTT. This translates into CASTQLLNTGELFF.

This clone was seen a few times. The genes are TRBV25-1 and TRBJ2-1; 8 bases match TRBD2. V was clipped by 6 bases and J by 4 bases; unmatched bases: 5. This CDR3 has 14 amino acids. Per germline, CDR1 MGHDK and CDR2 SYGVNS. The CDR3 region is CASSFAGGYNEQFF. CDR3 coding DNA: TGTGCCAGCAGCTTTGCGGGGGGTTACAATGAGCAGTTCTTC.

The genes are TRBV7-9 and TRBJ2-2; TRBD1 matches 12 bases. Trimming at V came to 10 bases and at J to 7 bases, leaving 16 bases not matched to a gene. Germline-derived CDR1 and CDR2 are SEHNR and FQNEAQ (reference sequence). The CDR3 length is 17 residues. The CDR3 protein is CANRLRPGQGAVGELFF. In nucleotides, the CDR3 is TGTGCCAACCGTCTCCGACCGGGACAGGGGGCTGTCGGGGAGCTGTTTTTT.

This sequence joins TRBV19 and TRBJ2-2; no reliable D call. In germline, CDR1 is LNHDA, CDR2 SQIVND (reference sequence). Trimming shortened V by 1 base and J by 2 bases, and 8 bases separated the two germline ends. The length of the CDR3 is 15 residues. For the CDR3, the DNA is TGTGCCAGTAGTATAGGAGGTGATAACACCGGGGAGCTGTTTTTT. Its protein is CASSIGGDNTGELFF.

The table lists this clone with a few counts. The V call is TRBV19, the J call TRBJ1-1; perhaps TRBD1 as D (6 bases). CDR1 LNHDA and CDR2 SQIVND come from the germline V gene (reference sequence). V was clipped by 7 bases and J by 4 bases, with 16 bases between them. This CDR3 is 14 amino acids long. CDR3 in amino acids: CASTTTGSGTEAFF. For the CDR3, the DNA is TGTGCCAGTACTACAACAGGGTCAGGCACTGAAGCTTTCTTT. Complete variable domain (other parts from reference TRBV19 and TRBJ1-1): DGGITQSPKYLFRKEGQNVTLSCEQNLNHDAMYWYRQDPGQGLRLIYYSQIVNDFQKGDIAEGYSVSREKKESFPLTVTSAQKNPTAFYLCASTTTGSGTEAFFGQGTRLTVV.